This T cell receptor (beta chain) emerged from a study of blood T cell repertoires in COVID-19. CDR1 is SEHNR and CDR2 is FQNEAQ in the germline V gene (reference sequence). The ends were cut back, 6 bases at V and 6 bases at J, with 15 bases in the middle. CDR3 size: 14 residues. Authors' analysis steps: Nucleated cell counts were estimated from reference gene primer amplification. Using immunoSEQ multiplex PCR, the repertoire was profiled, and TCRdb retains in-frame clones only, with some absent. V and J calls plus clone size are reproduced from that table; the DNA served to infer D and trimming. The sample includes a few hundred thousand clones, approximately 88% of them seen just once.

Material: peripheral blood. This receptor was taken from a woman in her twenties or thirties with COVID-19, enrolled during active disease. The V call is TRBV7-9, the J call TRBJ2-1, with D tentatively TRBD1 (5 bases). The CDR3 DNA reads TGTGCCAGCAGAACCGACGTAGGGGCCAATGAGCAGTTCTTC. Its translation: CASRTDVGANEQFF.